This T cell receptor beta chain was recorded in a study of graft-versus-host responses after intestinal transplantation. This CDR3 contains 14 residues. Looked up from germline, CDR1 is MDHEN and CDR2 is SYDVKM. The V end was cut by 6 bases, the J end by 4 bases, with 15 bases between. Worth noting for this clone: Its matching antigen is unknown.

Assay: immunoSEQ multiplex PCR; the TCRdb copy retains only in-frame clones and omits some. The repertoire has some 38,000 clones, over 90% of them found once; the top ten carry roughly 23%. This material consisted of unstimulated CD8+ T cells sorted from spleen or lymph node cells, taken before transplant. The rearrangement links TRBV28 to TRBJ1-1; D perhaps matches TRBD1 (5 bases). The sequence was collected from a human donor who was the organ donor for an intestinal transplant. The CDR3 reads CASSLGHGITEAFF. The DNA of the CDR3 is TGTGCCAGCAGCCTCGGACATGGTATCACTGAAGCTTTCTTT.